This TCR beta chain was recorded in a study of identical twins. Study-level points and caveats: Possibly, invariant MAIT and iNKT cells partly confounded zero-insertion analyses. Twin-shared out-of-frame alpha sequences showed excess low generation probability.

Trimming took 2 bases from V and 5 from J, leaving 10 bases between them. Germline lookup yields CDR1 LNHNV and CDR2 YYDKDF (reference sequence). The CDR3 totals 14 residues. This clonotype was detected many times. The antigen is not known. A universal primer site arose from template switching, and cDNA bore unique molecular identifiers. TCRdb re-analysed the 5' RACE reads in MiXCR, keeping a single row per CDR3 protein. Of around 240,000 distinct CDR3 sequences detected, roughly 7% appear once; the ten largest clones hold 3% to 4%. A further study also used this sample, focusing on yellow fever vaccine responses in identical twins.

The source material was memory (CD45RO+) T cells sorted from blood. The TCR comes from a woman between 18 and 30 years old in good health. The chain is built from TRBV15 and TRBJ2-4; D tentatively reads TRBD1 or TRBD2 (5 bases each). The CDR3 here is CATSRSGPENIQYF. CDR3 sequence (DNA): TGTGCCACCAGCAGATCGGGACCAGAAAACATTCAGTACTTC. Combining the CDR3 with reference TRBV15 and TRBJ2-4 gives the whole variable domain DAMVIQNPRYQVTQFGKPVTLSCSQTLNHNVMYWYQQKSSQAPKLLFHYYDKDFNNEADTPDNFQSRRPNTSFCFLDIRSPGLGDTAMYLCATSRSGPENIQYFGAGTRLSVL.